Below, one T cell receptor (beta chain) is given with its context. Disease duration was under 3 months in the ophthalmopathy patients, who also had a Clinical Activity Score of at least 3 and a NOSPECS grade of at least 4. For the diagnoses, clinical symptoms, serum thyroxine and TRAb, thyroid ultrasound and orbital computed tomography were used. An approximately 10 ml volume of fresh peripheral blood provided the PBMCs. The CDR3 is 15 residues long. Germline CDR1 and CDR2: MNHNS and SASEGT. Losses at the gene ends were 6 bases for V and 4 bases for J; bases not matched to a gene: 12. The data derive from a study of T cells in Graves' hyperthyroidism and ophthalmopathy. Study overall: Initial diagnosis, before any treatment, was when peripheral blood was collected.

Amplified TCR beta CDR3 regions came from RNA transcripts. The HTBI primer set was used in a first-round RT-PCR of the TCR CDR3. TCRdb re-called the multiplex PCR reads through MiXCR, storing one row per CDR3 protein. The table records more than 350,000 distinct CDR3 sequences, about 16% of them present only once. The sequencing input was blood. This chain links TRBV6-1 with TRBJ2-7, with TRBD1 identical over 7 bases. This TCR was recovered from a woman aged 55-70 years with Graves' ophthalmopathy. DNA of the CDR3: TGTGCCAGCAGCAAGAACGACAGGGTAGGGTACGAGCAGTACTTC. This encodes CASSKNDRVGYEQYF.